This TCR beta chain was identified during a study of T cell responses to AZD1222 COVID-19 vaccine. The V gene's germline CDR1 is MNHNS and CDR2 SASEGT. The CDR3 extends over 16 amino acids. With 0 bases removed from V and 0 bases from J, the gap between germline ends came to 9 bases. Using immunoSEQ multiplex PCR, the repertoire was profiled, and TCRdb retains in-frame clones only, with some absent. In the table there are about 98,000 clones, about 86% of which are singletons. Notes on this clone: Its matching antigen is unknown.

Study-wide points: It was only after the peak T cell response that any repertoires were sampled. Spike-specific TCR depth and breadth grew after two AZD1222 doses.

Sequencing was performed on peripheral blood, taken on day 0 of MenACWY control vaccination. This chain links TRBV6-1 with TRBJ1-5; D is ambiguous. The sequence came from an adult in good health. The CDR3 loop is CASSEAQYYSNQPQHF. CDR3 bases: TGTGCCAGCAGTGAAGCCCAGTACTATAGCAATCAGCCCCAGCATTTT.